This T cell receptor (beta chain) appears in the sequencing data of a study of vaccination and CD4 T cells after COVID-19. General study points: Within the convalescent patients, a median around 90% of the SARS-CoV-2-reactive clones were ones that appeared only post-vaccination.

This sample's treatment: approximately nine-day PBMC culture with coronavirus spike peptide pools or control peptides (ViraFEST assay). Antigen-specific T cells were expanded with peptide pools by ViraFEST, and TCRs were then sequenced. This clonotype appeared a few times. Its antigen is undetermined. V was cut by 3 bases and J by 7 bases, with 4 bases left in between. This CDR3 region has 12 residues. Germline-derived CDR1 and CDR2 are ENHRY and SYGVKD. Oncomine TCR Beta short-read sequencing was applied to DNA from cultured CD4+ T cells. Investigators isolated genomic DNA from cultured CD4+ T cells. MiXCR, run by TCRdb on the PCR reads, gives a single entry per CDR3 protein. The sample lists 20,000 to 25,000 distinct CDR3 sequences, roughly 42% occurring once.

Source material: CD4+ T cells from blood, cultured in vitro. The sequence derives from a human donor who had recovered from COVID-19. This chain uses TRBV10-3 with TRBJ1-6; D is unresolved. The CDR3 is CAISELNSPLHF. CDR3 DNA: TGTGCCATCAGTGAACTAAATTCACCCCTCCACTTT.